Listed below are T cell receptor beta chains from one sample, sequenced in a study of OX40 agonist ivuxolimab in advanced cancers. The protocol was immunoSEQ multiplex PCR, while the TCRdb copy is restricted to in-frame clones and leaves out a portion. In the table there are just under 85,000 clones, 84% of which are singletons. The material sequenced was CD4+ or CD8+ T cells sorted from blood, taken in a trial of the OX40 agonist ivuxolimab. Source of these receptors: an adult with an advanced solid tumor such as melanoma, head and neck, liver or kidney cancer. The CDR3 runs from the conserved cysteine through the conserved F or W. D genes are given only for firm matches. Clone size is given for some rows only: seen once, a few or many times, or a class if the clone is expanded.

len	v_gene	d_gene	j_gene	abundance	CDR3aa	CDR3nt
15	TRBV19	NA	TRBJ1-6	NA	CATRSGGDYNSPLHF	TGTGCCACCAGAAGCGGGGGCGACTATAATTCACCCCTCCACTTT
13	TRBV5-1	NA	TRBJ2-2	NA	CASSSQGTGELFF	TGCGCCAGCAGTTCCCAGGGTACCGGGGAGCTGTTTTTT
13	TRBV5-1	NA	TRBJ1-1	NA	CASSLGQPTEAFF	TGCGCCAGCAGCTTGGGACAGCCCACTGAAGCTTTCTTT
17	TRBV18	TRBD2	TRBJ2-1	NA	CASSLGTSGSRYNEQFF	TGTGCCAGCTCACTAGGGACTAGCGGCAGTAGGTACAATGAGCAGTTCTTC
15	TRBV5-1	TRBD1	TRBJ1-1	few	CASSLSSRTGAEAFF	TGCGCCAGCAGCTTGTCGAGCCGAACAGGGGCTGAAGCTTTCTTT
17	TRBV27	TRBD2	TRBJ2-5	NA	CASSWAASGGALETQYF	TGTGCCAGCAGTTGGGCCGCTAGCGGGGGGGCACTTGAGACCCAGTACTTC
16	TRBV11-3	TRBD2	TRBJ2-1	NA	CASSLGLAGVENEQFF	TGTGCCAGCAGCCTCGGACTAGCGGGGGTGGAGAATGAGCAGTTCTTC
14	TRBV28	NA	TRBJ1-5	NA	CASSPGTRNQPQHF	TGTGCCAGCAGCCCCGGGACAAGAAATCAGCCCCAGCATTTT
16	TRBV7-2	TRBD2	TRBJ2-1	few	CASSLGGRGVPGEQFF	TGTGCCAGCAGCTTAGGAGGGCGGGGGGTCCCAGGTGAGCAGTTCTTC
12	TRBV7-8	NA	TRBJ2-5	NA	CASLGGQETQYF	TGTGCCTCCTTGGGCGGGCAAGAGACCCAGTACTTC
15	TRBV7-3	NA	TRBJ2-1	NA	CASSLGGRSYNEQFF	TGTGCCAGCAGCCTCGGGGGGCGCTCCTACAATGAGCAGTTCTTC
14	TRBV9	NA	TRBJ2-2	NA	CASTSGLHTGELFF	TGTGCCAGCACGAGCGGACTACACACCGGGGAGCTGTTTTTT
15	TRBV19	NA	TRBJ2-3	NA	CASSNMEGYTDTQYF	TGTGCCAGTAGTAATATGGAAGGCTACACAGATACGCAGTATTTT
15	TRBV5-4	NA	TRBJ2-2	NA	CASSLTLANTGELFF	TGTGCCAGCAGCTTGACCCTCGCGAACACCGGGGAGCTGTTTTTT
15	TRBV7-2	TRBD1	TRBJ1-2	NA	CASSPRTGDSYGYTF	TGTGCCAGCAGCCCTCGGACAGGGGATAGCTATGGCTACACCTTC
16	TRBV11-2	NA	TRBJ1-4	NA	CASSRFGGEANEKLFF	TGTGCCAGCAGCCGCTTCGGGGGGGAAGCTAATGAAAAACTGTTTTTT